This T cell receptor (beta chain) appears in the sequencing data of a study of OX40 agonist ivuxolimab in advanced cancers. The method was immunoSEQ multiplex PCR; TCRdb's version includes in-frame clones alone and lacks a portion of them. The sample comprises around 80,000 clones, around 87% of which are singletons, and just over 2.5% rests with the top ten. The TCR was taken from an adult with an advanced solid tumor such as melanoma, head and neck, liver or kidney cancer. The sample was CD4+ or CD8+ T cells sorted from blood, taken in a trial of the OX40 agonist ivuxolimab.

CDR3 protein: CASSEELWGGETQYF. In nucleotides, the CDR3 is TGTGCCAGCAGCGAAGAGTTGTGGGGCGGAGAGACCCAGTACTTC. The chain recombines TRBV9 with TRBJ2-5; maybe TRBD1 (5 bases). The CDR3 has 15 amino acids. The V end was cut by 3 bases, the J end by 4 bases, with 16 bases between. The germline V gene has CDR1 SGDLS and CDR2 YYNGEE.